Listed below are T cell receptor beta chains from one sample, sequenced in a study of response to subunit inactivated influenza vaccine. Each CDR3 protein gets one entry after TCRdb re-called the RT-PCR reads with MiXCR. The sample yields under 800,000 distinct CDR3 sequences, around 13% seen once. This material consisted of PBMCs from blood, taken 14 days before vaccination. These receptor sequences come from a man aged 45 to 65 who received an inactivated influenza vaccine. Each CDR3 is given with its conserved first and last residue. D genes are given only for firm matches. Size is omitted from some rows. Given values are once, few, many or a class for expanded clones.

v_gene,d_gene,abundance,j_gene,CDR3aa,CDR3nt
TRBV7-9,-,few,TRBJ2-1,CASSPRGVTGIANEQFF,TGTGCCAGCAGCCCAAGGGGGGTTACAGGGATCGCGAATGAGCAGTTCTTC
TRBV18,-,few,TRBJ2-3,CASSPLASSTDTQYF,TGTGCCAGCTCACCTCTAGCGTCGAGCACAGATACGCAGTATTTT
TRBV4-1,-,few,TRBJ2-7,CASSQWLGAGEQYF,TGCGCCAGCAGCCAGTGGCTGGGGGCCGGCGAGCAGTACTTC
TRBV9,-,few,TRBJ2-1,CASSGPGTLNNEQFF,TGTGCCAGCAGCGGTCCCGGGACTTTGAACAATGAGCAGTTCTTC
TRBV5-1,-,few,TRBJ2-3,CASSSGQRSTDTQYF,TGCGCCAGCAGCTCCGGACAGAGGAGCACAGATACGCAGTATTTT
TRBV4-1,TRBD1,few,TRBJ2-5,CASSQETGRLETQYF,TGCGCCAGCAGCCAAGAGACAGGGAGATTGGAGACCCAGTACTTC
TRBV20-1,TRBD2,-,TRBJ2-3,CSARARTGLAGGMDTQYF,TGCAGTGCTAGAGCCCGAACAGGACTAGCGGGGGGGATGGATACGCAGTATTTT
TRBV12-3/TRBV12-4,TRBD1,few,TRBJ2-1,CASSNLGDRGPDNEQFF,TGTGCCAGCAGCAACCTGGGGGACAGGGGTCCTGACAATGAGCAGTTCTTC
TRBV18,-,-,TRBJ1-1,CASSPDSTEAFF,TGTGCCAGCTCACCTGACAGCACTGAAGCTTTCTTT
TRBV30,-,-,TRBJ1-1,CAWSIQGDTEAFF,TGTGCCTGGAGTATCCAGGGAGACACTGAAGCTTTCTTT
TRBV4-2,-,-,TRBJ2-7,CASSQEWSSRAYEQYF,TGTGCCAGCAGCCAAGAATGGTCTAGCAGGGCCTACGAGCAGTACTTC
TRBV14,-,-,TRBJ2-5,CASSSQDSGFQETQYF,TGTGCCAGCAGCTCCCAGGACAGCGGATTCCAAGAGACCCAGTACTTC
TRBV29-1,-,few,TRBJ2-5,CSVEEWGQGNQETQYF,TGCAGCGTTGAAGAATGGGGCCAGGGGAACCAAGAGACCCAGTACTTC
TRBV7-2,-,many,TRBJ1-2,CASSSSANYGYTF,TGTGCCAGCAGCTCATCAGCTAACTATGGCTACACCTTC
TRBV12-3/TRBV12-4,-,few,TRBJ2-2,CASSFHSGLHGGDTGELFF,TGTGCCAGCAGTTTTCACTCGGGACTGCACGGGGGCGACACCGGGGAGCTGTTTTTT
TRBV5-6,-,few,TRBJ2-1,CASSLGTLGVEFF,TGTGCCAGCAGCTTGGGGACCCTGGGAGTGGAGTTCTTC
TRBV19,TRBD2,few,TRBJ2-3,CASRERDGTDTQYF,TGTGCCAGTAGGGAGCGGGACGGCACAGATACGCAGTATTTT
TRBV7-2,TRBD1,many,TRBJ1-4,CASSWTGGNEKLFF,TGTGCCAGCAGCTGGACAGGGGGGAATGAAAAACTGTTTTTT
TRBV5-1,TRBD2,few,TRBJ2-3,CASSWVAGEDIDTQYF,TGCGCCAGCAGCTGGGTAGCGGGAGAGGATATAGATACGCAGTATTTT
TRBV19,-,-,TRBJ2-1,CASSDGGVGNEQFF,TGTGCCAGTAGTGACGGGGGAGTGGGCAATGAGCAGTTCTTC
TRBV4-2,-,-,TRBJ2-2,CASSARDTNTGELFF,TGTGCCAGCAGTGCCCGGGACACGAACACCGGGGAGCTGTTTTTT
TRBV12-3/TRBV12-4,TRBD2,many,TRBJ2-1,CASSSSGGATNEQFF,TGTGCCAGCAGTAGCAGCGGGGGGGCCACGAATGAGCAGTTCTTC
TRBV4-3,-,many,TRBJ2-5,CASSQDIGEETQYF,TGCGCCAGCAGCCAAGATATAGGGGAAGAGACCCAGTACTTC
TRBV20-1,TRBD2,-,TRBJ2-1,CSARLTSRAWEQFF,TGCAGTGCTAGATTGACTAGCAGGGCATGGGAGCAGTTCTTC
TRBV20-1,-,many,TRBJ2-3,CSASPHTDTQYF,TGCAGTGCTAGCCCCCACACAGATACGCAGTATTTT
TRBV5-1,-,few,TRBJ1-2,CASSLGAAFYGYTF,TGCGCCAGCAGCTTGGGAGCAGCCTTCTATGGCTACACCTTC
TRBV5-1,TRBD2,few,TRBJ2-5,CASSLSLAGQGAQYF,TGCGCCAGCAGCTTGTCACTAGCGGGGCAGGGCGCCCAGTACTTC
TRBV12-3/TRBV12-4,-,few,TRBJ2-3,CASRQGHLTDTQYF,TGTGCCAGCAGACAAGGACACCTCACAGATACGCAGTATTTT
TRBV12-3/TRBV12-4,-,few,TRBJ2-5,CASSEPNQETQYF,TGTGCCAGCAGTGAGCCTAATCAAGAGACCCAGTACTTC
TRBV20-1,TRBD1,-,TRBJ2-2,CSARVRDRVDTGELVF,TGCAGTGCTAGAGTCCGGGACAGGGTCGACACCGGGGAGCTGGTTTTT
TRBV20-1,TRBD2,few,TRBJ2-3,CSAGIAGATDTQYF,TGCAGTGCTGGGATAGCGGGAGCCACAGATACGCAGTATTTT
TRBV7-9,TRBD1,-,TRBJ2-5,CASSYGTVTETQYF,TGTGCCAGCAGTTATGGGACAGTAACGGAGACCCAGTACTTC
TRBV6-1,-,-,TRBJ2-7,CASRSGLLTYEQYF,TGTGCCAGCAGGTCGGGACTTTTAACCTACGAGCAGTACTTC
TRBV28,-,-,TRBJ2-2,CASMTIENTGELFF,TGTGCCAGTATGACAATTGAGAACACCGGGGAGCTGTTTTTT
TRBV12-3/TRBV12-4,-,many,TRBJ2-7,CASSSQGPYEQYF,TGTGCCAGCAGCTCACAAGGCCCATACGAGCAGTACTTC
TRBV5-1,-,many,TRBJ2-7,CASSLAVEYEQYF,TGCGCCAGCAGCTTGGCGGTGGAGTACGAGCAGTACTTC
TRBV28,-,few,TRBJ2-3,CASSRQPSTDTQYF,TGTGCCAGCAGTCGACAGCCCTCCACAGATACGCAGTATTTT
TRBV29-1,-,few,TRBJ2-3,CSVLNRPATTDTQYF,TGCAGCGTCTTGAACAGGCCAGCAACCACAGATACGCAGTATTTT
TRBV4-2,-,-,TRBJ2-3,CASSQVLRGSTDTQYF,TGTGCCAGCAGCCAAGTACTACGGGGCAGCACAGATACGCAGTATTTT
TRBV6-2/TRBV6-3,-,few,TRBJ2-1,CASSYRGGPINEQFF,TGTGCCAGCAGTTACCGTGGGGGGCCCATCAATGAGCAGTTCTTC
TRBV15,-,-,TRBJ2-3,CATSRDKPDTQYF,TGTGCCACCAGCAGAGATAAACCAGATACGCAGTATTTT
TRBV20-1,TRBD2,few,TRBJ2-1,CSAKSASGRLYNEQFF,TGCAGTGCTAAATCGGCTAGCGGGAGACTATACAATGAGCAGTTCTTC
TRBV6-2/TRBV6-3,-,-,TRBJ2-1,CAIRGSSYNEQFF,TGTGCCATACGGGGTAGCTCCTACAATGAGCAGTTCTTC